This T cell receptor beta chain was sequenced for a study of breast tumors, draining lymph nodes, adjacent tissues. This clonotype was observed many times. From the multiplex PCR reads, TCRdb called clonotypes with MiXCR, one entry per CDR3 protein. Among over 250,000 distinct CDR3 sequences, roughly 30% were seen once, and the ten largest hold more than 0.95%. The lymph nodes were axillary draining lymph nodes from breast cancer patients. The CDR3 spans 13 residues. V shed 5 bases and J 9 bases; nucleotides not matched to a gene: 9. Germline CDR1 reads GTSNPN; CDR2 reads SVGIG (reference sequence). The sequence came from a female donor with breast cancer. Some clones in this sample may be carry-over from other donors' samples. Material: axillary lymph node tissue. The chain combines TRBV30 with TRBJ2-7; TRBD2 agrees at 11 bases. The DNA of the CDR3 is TGTGCCTGGGGGACTAGCGGTACACACGTGCAGTACTTC. It translates to CAWGTSGTHVQYF.